In its sample, the clone carrying this T cell receptor beta chain was seen many times. The antigen remains unidentified. Losses at the gene ends were 10 bases for V and 5 bases for J; bases not matched to a gene: 8. Looked up from germline, CDR1 is ENHRY and CDR2 is SYGVKD. The CDR3 spans 13 residues. This record comes from a study of T cells after yellow fever vaccination. On the study more broadly: SMART-Seq v4 Ultra Low Input served to prepare low-cell-number fractions.

Study conclusions and caveats: FACS-sorted repertoires might harbor abundant contaminating clonotypes from the bulk population.

Making TCR cDNA involved 5'RACE template switching, which added UMIs and a universal primer site. TCRdb itself ran the 5' RACE reads through MiXCR, one entry per CDR3 protein. In the table there are fewer than 350,000 distinct CDR3 sequences, around 3.6% of which are singletons. The chain carries TRBV10-3 and TRBJ2-5; 9 nucleotides align to TRBD1. The TCR sequence derives from a man between 18 and 29 years old who received the YFV17D yellow fever vaccine. Here the sequenced sample was PBMCs, taken on the day of the yellow fever booster vaccination. CDR3 sequence (DNA): TGTGCCACCGGGGACAGGGAGGGCGAGACCCAGTACTTC. Residues: CATGDREGETQYF.